This T cell receptor beta chain was sequenced for a study of cytomegalovirus exposure and HLA in healthy donors. PCR amplification relied on 60 Vbeta primers (plus 13 Jbeta primers). The assay was immunoSEQ multiplex PCR, and TCRdb's table has in-frame clones only and misses some. The sample is made up of 40,000 to 50,000 clones, and the top ten hold approximately 1.7% of it. Trimming pared 7 bases from V and 1 base from J, leaving 7 bases between. Germline V gives CDR1 MDHEN, CDR2 SYDVKM. CDR3 length equals 12 residues. The sample consisted of PBMCs. This TCR came from a woman aged 25 to 39 in good health and CMV-seronegative. This rearrangement joins TRBV28 to TRBJ1-2; no reliable D call. The CDR3 DNA reads as TGTGCCAGCAAGTCCGGTAACTATGGCTACACCTTC. This gives the protein CASKSGNYGYTF.